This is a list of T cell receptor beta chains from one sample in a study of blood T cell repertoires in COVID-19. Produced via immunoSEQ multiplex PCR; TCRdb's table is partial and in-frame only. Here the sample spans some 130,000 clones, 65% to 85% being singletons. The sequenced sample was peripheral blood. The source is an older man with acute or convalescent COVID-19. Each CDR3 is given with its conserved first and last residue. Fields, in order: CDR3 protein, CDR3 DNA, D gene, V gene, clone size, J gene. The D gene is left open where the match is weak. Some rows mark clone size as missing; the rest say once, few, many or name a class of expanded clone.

cdr3_aa: CASSQLKAGQNSYEQYF; cdr3_nt: TGTGCTAGCAGCCAACTTAAGGCGGGACAGAACTCCTACGAGCAGTACTTC; d_call: .; v_call: TRBV7-7; clone_size: .; j_call: TRBJ2-7
cdr3_aa: CASSLASRGLGEQYF; cdr3_nt: TGTGCCAGCAGCTTAGCCTCGCGGGGGTTGGGTGAGCAGTACTTC; d_call: TRBD2; v_call: TRBV7-8; clone_size: .; j_call: TRBJ2-7
cdr3_aa: CASSSENGYGYTF; cdr3_nt: TGCGCCAGCAGTAGCGAAAATGGCTATGGCTACACCTTC; d_call: .; v_call: TRBV5-1; clone_size: once; j_call: TRBJ1-2
cdr3_aa: CASSQGRSYEQYF; cdr3_nt: TGTGCCAGCAGCCAAGGGCGGAGCTACGAGCAGTACTTC; d_call: .; v_call: TRBV4-2; clone_size: .; j_call: TRBJ2-7
cdr3_aa: CASGLSGGAYGYTF; cdr3_nt: TGTGCTAGTGGTTTATCAGGGGGCGCCTATGGCTACACCTTC; d_call: TRBD1; v_call: TRBV12-5; clone_size: .; j_call: TRBJ1-2
cdr3_aa: CASSPGTASYGYTF; cdr3_nt: TGTGCCAGCAGCCCCGGGACAGCAAGCTATGGCTACACCTTC; d_call: TRBD1; v_call: TRBV5-5; clone_size: .; j_call: TRBJ1-2
cdr3_aa: CASSVAGMTTGYTF; cdr3_nt: TGCGCCAGCAGCGTGGCAGGGATGACGACTGGCTACACCTTC; d_call: .; v_call: TRBV5-1; clone_size: .; j_call: TRBJ1-2
cdr3_aa: CASSLVVTGTGGETQYF; cdr3_nt: TGCGCCAGCAGCTTGGTGGTAACCGGGACAGGGGGCGAGACCCAGTACTTC; d_call: TRBD1; v_call: TRBV5-1; clone_size: .; j_call: TRBJ2-5
cdr3_aa: CASSLVGGDTFF; cdr3_nt: TGTGCCAGCAGTTTGGTAGGAGGCGATACTTTCTTT; d_call: .; v_call: TRBV28; clone_size: .; j_call: TRBJ1-1
cdr3_aa: CASSHSTRDTNAYGYTF; cdr3_nt: TGCGCCAGCAGCCACTCGACCCGGGACACCAATGCCTATGGCTACACCTTC; d_call: .; v_call: TRBV4-1; clone_size: once; j_call: TRBJ1-2
cdr3_aa: CASSLQGGLNQPQHF; cdr3_nt: TGTGCCAGCAGTTTACAGGGGGGCCTTAATCAGCCCCAGCATTTT; d_call: TRBD1; v_call: TRBV6-5; clone_size: .; j_call: TRBJ1-5
cdr3_aa: CASGGVSRQPQHF; cdr3_nt: TGTGCCAGTGGGGGGGTGAGTCGGCAGCCCCAGCATTTT; d_call: .; v_call: TRBV19; clone_size: .; j_call: TRBJ1-5
cdr3_aa: CASSPDHARSYEQYF; cdr3_nt: TGTGCCAGCTCACCAGATCATGCTCGGTCGTACGAGCAGTACTTC; d_call: .; v_call: TRBV18; clone_size: .; j_call: TRBJ2-7
cdr3_aa: CASSSSGITSGNTIYF; cdr3_nt: TGTGCCAGCAGCAGTTCAGGGATTACCTCTGGAAACACCATATATTTT; d_call: .; v_call: TRBV4-2; clone_size: .; j_call: TRBJ1-3
cdr3_aa: CASSLSVRDTQYF; cdr3_nt: TGTGCCAGCAGCTTATCCGTCCGAGATACGCAGTATTTT; d_call: .; v_call: TRBV7-2; clone_size: few; j_call: TRBJ2-3
cdr3_aa: CASRPRGKCTDTQYF; cdr3_nt: TGTGCAAGTCGCCCGAGGGGGAAATGCACAGATACGCAGTATTTT; d_call: .; v_call: TRBV12-2; clone_size: .; j_call: TRBJ2-3
cdr3_aa: CASSPGQGAEEQYF; cdr3_nt: TGTGCCAGCAGCCCGGGACAGGGGGCTGAAGAGCAGTACTTC; d_call: TRBD1; v_call: TRBV4-2; clone_size: .; j_call: TRBJ2-7
cdr3_aa: CASRGTGGIRGTQYF; cdr3_nt: TGTGCCAGCAGAGGGACAGGGGGAATAAGGGGGACCCAGTACTTC; d_call: TRBD1; v_call: TRBV28; clone_size: few; j_call: TRBJ2-5
cdr3_aa: CASSLGWSGGYEQYF; cdr3_nt: TGCGCCAGCAGCTTGGGGTGGAGCGGGGGTTACGAGCAGTACTTC; d_call: TRBD2; v_call: TRBV5-1; clone_size: .; j_call: TRBJ2-7
cdr3_aa: CASSRRDRRLNTEAFF; cdr3_nt: TGTGCCAGTAGCCGTCGGGACAGGAGACTGAACACTGAAGCTTTCTTT; d_call: TRBD1; v_call: TRBV19; clone_size: .; j_call: TRBJ1-1
cdr3_aa: CASSYKGRAGAQLTQYF; cdr3_nt: TGTGCCAGCAGTTACAAAGGTCGAGCGGGGGCCCAGTTGACCCAGTACTTC; d_call: TRBD2; v_call: TRBV6-2/TRBV6-3; clone_size: .; j_call: TRBJ2-5
cdr3_aa: CASSQGQGDIQYF; cdr3_nt: TGCGCCAGCAGCCAAGGTCAGGGGGACATTCAGTACTTC; d_call: TRBD1; v_call: TRBV4-1; clone_size: .; j_call: TRBJ2-4
cdr3_aa: CASSVIAGTSGGAPGELFF; cdr3_nt: TGTGCCAGCAGCGTCATAGCCGGGACTAGCGGGGGGGCCCCCGGGGAGCTGTTTTTT; d_call: TRBD2; v_call: TRBV9; clone_size: .; j_call: TRBJ2-2
cdr3_aa: CASSLRGQPQHF; cdr3_nt: TGTGCCAGCAGTTTAAGGGGCCAGCCCCAGCATTTT; d_call: .; v_call: TRBV12-3/TRBV12-4; clone_size: .; j_call: TRBJ1-5
cdr3_aa: CASSMLQGNEQYF; cdr3_nt: TGCGCCAGCAGCATGTTACAGGGGAACGAGCAGTACTTC; d_call: TRBD1; v_call: TRBV5-1; clone_size: few; j_call: TRBJ2-7
cdr3_aa: CASSIEGTSTDTQYF; cdr3_nt: TGTGCCAGTAGTATTGAGGGCACTAGCACAGATACGCAGTATTTT; d_call: .; v_call: TRBV19; clone_size: few; j_call: TRBJ2-3
cdr3_aa: CASSPGLTTTPSTDTQYF; cdr3_nt: TGTGCCAGCAGCCCGGGACTTACAACCACCCCTAGCACAGATACGCAGTATTTT; d_call: .; v_call: TRBV5-6; clone_size: .; j_call: TRBJ2-3
cdr3_aa: CASTEYNEQFF; cdr3_nt: TGTGCCAGCACCGAGTACAATGAGCAGTTCTTC; d_call: .; v_call: TRBV11-2; clone_size: .; j_call: TRBJ2-1
cdr3_aa: CASRPGQGFNEQFF; cdr3_nt: TGTGCCAGCAGACCCGGACAGGGGTTCAATGAGCAGTTCTTC; d_call: TRBD1; v_call: TRBV7-9; clone_size: .; j_call: TRBJ2-1
cdr3_aa: CASSEVSAGQGSYGYTF; cdr3_nt: TGTGCCAGCAGTGAAGTTTCAGCGGGACAGGGTAGCTATGGCTACACCTTC; d_call: TRBD1; v_call: TRBV6-1; clone_size: .; j_call: TRBJ1-2
cdr3_aa: CATSVGGGADETQYF; cdr3_nt: TGTGCCACCAGTGTGGGCGGGGGGGCCGACGAGACCCAGTACTTC; d_call: TRBD2; v_call: TRBV24-1; clone_size: .; j_call: TRBJ2-5
cdr3_aa: CASRPIRGRADTQYF; cdr3_nt: TGTGCCAGCAGACCCATCAGGGGGCGCGCAGATACGCAGTATTTT; d_call: TRBD1; v_call: TRBV2; clone_size: .; j_call: TRBJ2-3
cdr3_aa: CASRTGTGGRGELFF; cdr3_nt: TGTGCCAGCAGAACCGGGACAGGGGGCAGGGGGGAGCTGTTTTTT; d_call: TRBD1; v_call: TRBV7-9; clone_size: .; j_call: TRBJ2-2
cdr3_aa: CASSLGRLNEQFF; cdr3_nt: TGTGCCAGCAGCTTAGGTCGTCTAAATGAGCAGTTCTTC; d_call: .; v_call: TRBV7-2; clone_size: .; j_call: TRBJ2-1
cdr3_aa: CASSALTDTQYF; cdr3_nt: TGTGCCAGCAGCGCGCTCACAGATACGCAGTATTTT; d_call: .; v_call: TRBV7-6; clone_size: .; j_call: TRBJ2-3
cdr3_aa: CASSIGGQPYQETQYF; cdr3_nt: TGTGCCAGTAGTATCGGGGGGCAGCCGTACCAAGAGACCCAGTACTTC; d_call: .; v_call: TRBV19; clone_size: .; j_call: TRBJ2-5
cdr3_aa: CASRTGGTQYF; cdr3_nt: TGTGCCAGCCGGACAGGGGGTACGCAGTATTTT; d_call: TRBD1; v_call: TRBV2; clone_size: .; j_call: TRBJ2-3
cdr3_aa: CASSLVLGELFF; cdr3_nt: TGTGCCAGCAGCTTAGTTCTCGGGGAGCTGTTTTTT; d_call: .; v_call: TRBV7-9; clone_size: .; j_call: TRBJ2-2
cdr3_aa: CASSLVWGPQETQYF; cdr3_nt: TGCGCCAGCAGTTTGGTATGGGGGCCACAAGAGACCCAGTACTTC; d_call: .; v_call: TRBV5-1; clone_size: few; j_call: TRBJ2-5
cdr3_aa: CAWSGLNNEQFF; cdr3_nt: TGTGCCTGGAGTGGACTGAACAATGAGCAGTTCTTC; d_call: .; v_call: TRBV30; clone_size: once; j_call: TRBJ2-1
cdr3_aa: CATSKTGITQYEQYF; cdr3_nt: TGTGCCACCAGCAAGACGGGTATTACTCAGTACGAGCAGTACTTC; d_call: .; v_call: TRBV15; clone_size: .; j_call: TRBJ2-7